The 30 T cell receptor beta chains listed next were all sequenced from one sample in a study of OX40 agonist ivuxolimab in advanced cancers. Sequenced by immunoSEQ multiplex PCR; TCRdb stores in-frame clones only, minus some. Seen here are some 41,000 clones, roughly 88% observed once, and the top ten hold roughly a fifth. This sample comprised CD4+ or CD8+ T cells sorted from blood, obtained in a trial of the OX40 agonist ivuxolimab. The receptors were gathered from an adult with an advanced solid tumor such as melanoma, head and neck, liver or kidney cancer.

V usage is TRBV9 and J usage is TRBJ2-1; 10 bases map to TRBD2. The trim removed 0 bases at V and 7 bases at J, leaving 7 bases unmatched. From germline, CDR1 is SGDLS and CDR2 YYNGEE. The CDR3 is 16 residues long. The CDR3 DNA reads as TGTGCCAGCAGCGTAGAAGCTAGCGGGAGTGTGAATGAGCAGTTCTTC. Amino acid sequence: CASSVEASGSVNEQFF.

In DNA, the CDR3 is TGTGCCAGCAGCTCCGGCAGGATGACAGATTTCCCTGGGGCCAACGTCCTGACTTTC. Protein product: CASSSGRMTDFPGANVLTF. J is TRBJ2-6 and V is TRBV11-2; maybe TRBD1 (5 bases). The CDR3 contains 19 residues. The germline gives CDR1 SGHAT, CDR2 FQNNGV. V lost 4 bases and J lost 2, with 21 bases in between.

V gene TRBV27 combines with J gene TRBJ2-5, with 10 bases lining up with TRBD1. Germline lookup yields CDR1 MNHEY and CDR2 SMNVEV (reference sequence). CDR3 length: 15 residues. V shed 4 bases and J 4 bases; nucleotides not matched to a gene: 6. The CDR3 spells CASSYGQGGIETQYF. CDR3 bases: TGTGCCAGCAGTTACGGACAGGGGGGGATAGAGACCCAGTACTTC.

This clone was found once. This rearrangement joins TRBV27 to TRBJ1-5; D might be TRBD1 (5 bases). Germline V gene data show CDR1 as MNHEY and CDR2 as SMNVEV (reference sequence). The CDR3 consists of 13 residues. The V and J ends lost 3 bases and 6 bases respectively, with 9 bases between them. The CDR3 sequence: CASSFGGSQPQHF. CDR3 nucleotide sequence: TGTGCCAGCAGTTTCGGGGGGAGTCAGCCCCAGCATTTT.

The genes are TRBV7-6 and TRBJ2-5, with D perhaps given as TRBD1 or TRBD2 (5 bases each). This CDR3 has 15 amino acids. Trimming took off 1 base at V and 1 base at J, with 10 bases between the two ends. Per the germline V gene, CDR1 is SGHVS and CDR2 is FNYEAQ. The CDR3 sequence is CASSLVVGTQETQYF. DNA of the CDR3: TGTGCCAGCAGCTTAGTAGTAGGGACCCAAGAGACCCAGTACTTC.

The V call is TRBV28, the J call TRBJ2-1, with D possibly being TRBD1 (6 bases). The V end lost 8 bases, the J end lost 0 bases, and 20 bases lay between the germline ends. CDR3 length: 17 amino acids. In germline, CDR1 is MDHEN, CDR2 SYDVKM. The CDR3 DNA sequence: TGTGCCAGCCAGACAGGCGGAGACGTATTCTCCTACAATGAGCAGTTCTTC. Translating it yields CASQTGGDVFSYNEQFF.

The chain employs TRBV9 and TRBJ1-1, with 9 bases that match TRBD1. Germline V gene lookup returns CDR1 SGDLS and CDR2 YYNGEE. This CDR3 comprises 15 residues. The V segment lost 3 bases and the J segment 1 base; nucleotides outside the gene matches: 4. The CDR3 protein is CASSARTGENTEAFF. In DNA, the CDR3 is TGTGCCAGCAGCGCCCGGACAGGGGAGAACACTGAAGCTTTCTTT.

The rearrangement links TRBV5-6 to TRBJ2-1; D is undetermined. From germline, CDR1 is SGHDT and CDR2 YYEEEE. The germline V and J ends were trimmed by 1 base and 8 bases, with 7 bases remaining between them. This CDR3 has 12 amino acids. The CDR3, as DNA: TGTGCCAGCAGCTTGTTGCAGGATGAGCAGTTCTTC. Its translation is CASSLLQDEQFF.

The chain couples TRBV5-1 to TRBJ1-6, with 7 bases lining up with TRBD1. Germline V lookup: CDR1 SGHRS, CDR2 YFSETQ. V shed 3 bases and J 0 bases; nucleotides not matched to a gene: 9. The CDR3 runs 18 residues. The chain's CDR3 is CASSSGQRESSYNSPLHF. In nucleotides, the CDR3 is TGCGCCAGCAGCTCGGGACAGCGCGAGAGCTCCTATAATTCACCCCTCCACTTT.

The chain uses TRBV6-5 and TRBJ2-1, with D maybe TRBD2 (6 bases). With 8 bases removed from V and 4 bases from J, the gap between germline ends came to 18 bases. The CDR3 sequence is 15 residues long. Per the germline V gene, CDR1 is MNHEY and CDR2 is SVGAGI. CDR3 in amino acids: CASSGSGRVYNEQFF. The DNA of the CDR3 is TGTGCCAGCTCGGGAAGCGGGCGCGTATACAATGAGCAGTTCTTC.

The J gene is TRBJ2-1, the V gene TRBV30, with D possibly TRBD2 on 7 matching bases. V was cut by 0 bases and J by 5 bases, with 20 bases left in between. The CDR3 runs to 17 residues. Germline CDR1 GTSNPN, CDR2 SVGIG (reference sequence). The CDR3 reads CAWSVRHGGGADNEQFF. The CDR3 nucleotides are TGTGCCTGGAGTGTACGGCATGGTGGGGGGGCCGACAATGAGCAGTTCTTC.

This clone came up once. This chain uses TRBV27 with TRBJ2-1; tentatively, D is TRBD2 (5 bases). The V gene's germline CDR1 is MNHEY and CDR2 SMNVEV (reference sequence). V lost 4 bases to trimming and J lost 4 bases, with 11 bases between them. CDR3 length equals 14 residues. CDR3 amino acids: CASSSSSSYNEQFF. DNA for the CDR3: TGTGCCAGCAGTTCATCTAGCAGTTACAATGAGCAGTTCTTC.

This chain links TRBV27 with TRBJ2-7; TRBD1 matches at 9 bases. CDR3 length: 13 amino acids. Per germline, CDR1 MNHEY and CDR2 SMNVEV (reference sequence). The trim removed 9 bases at V and 4 bases at J, leaving 7 bases unmatched. The CDR3 sequence is CASKQGAVYEQYF. In nucleotides, the CDR3 is TGTGCCAGTAAACAGGGGGCAGTGTACGAGCAGTACTTC.

This chain connects TRBV2 to TRBJ2-7; tentatively, D is TRBD1 (5 bases). CDR1 and CDR2 (germline): SNHLY, FYNNEI. V lost 6 bases and J lost 4, with 10 bases in between. The CDR3 spans 12 residues. The CDR3 reads CASSDDRYEQYF. The CDR3, as DNA: TGTGCCAGCAGCGACGACAGATACGAGCAGTACTTC.

V gene TRBV6-5 combines with J gene TRBJ2-5; the match to TRBD1 covers 7 bases. The CDR3 runs 15 residues. The V and J ends lost 5 bases and 2 bases, in that order; junction bases with no gene match: 8. The germline CDR1 and CDR2 sequences are MNHEY and SVGAGI. CDR3 protein: CASSTPGTAQETQYF. The CDR3, as DNA: TGTGCCAGCAGTACCCCCGGGACAGCACAAGAGACCCAGTACTTC.

DNA of the CDR3: TGTGCCAGCTCACCACCCAGCGACACAGATACGCAGTATTTT. Its protein product is CASSPPSDTDTQYF. V is TRBV18 and J is TRBJ2-3; D is unresolved. The ends were cut back, 0 bases at V and 2 bases at J, with 6 bases in the middle. Germline V lookup: CDR1 KGHSH, CDR2 LQKENI. The CDR3 length is 14 residues.

The gene calls are TRBV9 and TRBJ1-5, with D possibly being TRBD1 (5 bases). The length of the CDR3 is 14 residues. Germline V gene data show CDR1 as SGDLS and CDR2 as YYNGEE. V lost 4 bases and J lost 7, with 15 bases in between. Written as DNA, the CDR3 is TGTGCCAGCAGCAGCGGGGGGGAAGGGCAGCCCCAGCATTTT. Protein product: CASSSGGEGQPQHF.

This chain joins TRBV4-2 and TRBJ2-7, with D maybe TRBD2 (6 bases). The CDR3 consists of 16 residues. The V end was cut by 0 bases, the J end by 1 base, with 13 bases between. Looked up from germline, CDR1 is LGHNA and CDR2 is YNFKEQ. CDR3 protein: CASSQEFSGSSYEQYF. DNA of the CDR3: TGTGCCAGCAGCCAAGAGTTTTCCGGGAGTTCCTACGAGCAGTACTTC.

The rearrangement links TRBV18 to TRBJ2-4, with 10 bases aligning to TRBD1. There are 19 residues in the CDR3. With 4 bases clipped from V and 0 bases from J, the junction kept 12 bases outside the gene matches. Germline V CDR1 and CDR2: KGHSH, LQKENI. The CDR3 nucleotides are TGTGCCAGCTCACGGACCGGGACAGGGGCCTCACTAGCCAAAAACATTCAGTACTTC. Residues: CASSRTGTGASLAKNIQYF.

This clone was found once. The chain recombines TRBV7-2 with TRBJ2-5, with a weak D call TRBD1 (5 bases). Deletions cut 2 bases from V and 1 base from J, with 11 bases between. This CDR3 comprises 15 residues. CDR1 is SGHTA and CDR2 is FQGNSA in the germline V gene. The CDR3 protein is CASSLPWGGQETQYF. DNA for the CDR3: TGTGCCAGCAGCTTACCGTGGGGCGGCCAAGAGACCCAGTACTTC.

CDR3 protein: CASLDSTYNEQFF. Written as DNA, the CDR3 is TGTGCCAGTCTGGACTCGACCTACAATGAGCAGTTCTTC. This chain joins TRBV19 and TRBJ2-1; tentatively, D is TRBD2 (5 bases). The CDR3 totals 13 residues. Trimming took off 8 bases at V and 2 bases at J, with 10 bases between the two ends. CDR1 LNHDA and CDR2 SQIVND come from the germline V gene (reference sequence).

The V call is TRBV28, the J call TRBJ2-1; D call uncertain. V lost 9 bases and J lost 6, with 12 bases in between. Germline CDR1 is MDHEN and CDR2 is SYDVKM. CDR3 size: 12 residues. CDR3 sequence (DNA): TGTGCCAGTCGGGCTTCGTTCAATGAGCAGTTCTTC. This sequence encodes CASRASFNEQFF.

This clone occurred once. The chain employs TRBV19 and TRBJ2-7; D might be TRBD2 (7 bases). V was trimmed by 3 bases and J by 3 bases, leaving 12 bases between them. Germline V CDR1 and CDR2: LNHDA, SQIVND (reference sequence). This CDR3 has 14 amino acids. CDR3 nucleotide sequence: TGTGCCAGTAGTATGGGGGGGCCTGTCTACGAGCAGTACTTC. The encoded protein is CASSMGGPVYEQYF.

The chain has TRBV19 and TRBJ2-2, with D possibly being TRBD1 or TRBD2 (5 bases each). The CDR3 is made up of 15 amino acids. Trimming pared 5 bases from V and 6 bases from J, leaving 16 bases between. The germline V gene has CDR1 LNHDA and CDR2 SQIVND (reference sequence). This chain's CDR3 is CASSFFSRGAGELFF. CDR3 DNA: TGTGCCAGTAGTTTTTTTTCTAGAGGGGCCGGGGAGCTGTTTTTT. The full variable domain, completed using reference TRBV19 and TRBJ2-2, is DGGITQSPKYLFRKEGQNVTLSCEQNLNHDAMYWYRQDPGQGLRLIYYSQIVNDFQKGDIAEGYSVSREKKESFPLTVTSAQKNPTAFYLCASSFFSRGAGELFFGEGSRLTVL.

The chain carries TRBV27 and TRBJ2-7; 8 bases match TRBD2. Germline V CDR1 and CDR2: MNHEY, SMNVEV (reference sequence). J lost 0 bases, V lost 6 bases, and 4 bases had no gene match. The CDR3 covers 14 residues. For the CDR3, the DNA is TGTGCCAGCAGGGCCGGGACTAGCTCCTACGAGCAGTACTTC. Protein: CASRAGTSSYEQYF.

This chain links TRBV2 with TRBJ1-1, with D perhaps TRBD1 (5 bases). The CDR3 has 13 amino acids. The V and J ends lost 10 bases and 0 bases respectively, with 12 bases between them. In germline, CDR1 is SNHLY, CDR2 FYNNEI. The CDR3 coding sequence is TGTGCCACCCGACAGTACATGAACACTGAAGCTTTCTTT. Residues: CATRQYMNTEAFF.

This clone was counted a few times. V and J are TRBV19 and TRBJ1-2, with D possibly TRBD1 on 6 matching bases. This CDR3 has 13 residues. Deletions cut 10 bases from V and 4 bases from J, with 16 bases between. Looked up from germline, CDR1 is LNHDA and CDR2 is SQIVND (reference sequence). CDR3 nucleotide sequence: TGTGCCACCAACCAGGGGTTACCCTATGGCTACACCTTC. Its translation: CATNQGLPYGYTF.

In DNA, the CDR3 is TGTGCCAGCTCTCCACAACAGGTGACTTTGCCCTACGAGCAGTACTTC. This encodes CASSPQQVTLPYEQYF. The V call is TRBV28, the J call TRBJ2-7, with D perhaps TRBD1 (5 bases). V lost 8 bases and J 2 bases, leaving 22 bases between the germline ends. This CDR3 spans 16 amino acids. The germline CDR1 and CDR2 sequences are MDHEN and SYDVKM.

The gene calls are TRBV7-8 and TRBJ2-1, with D hard to call. V lost 4 bases, J lost 12 bases, and 10 bases lay in between. This CDR3 is 11 amino acids long. The V gene's germline CDR1 is SGHVS and CDR2 FQNEAQ. CDR3 nucleotide sequence: TGTGCCAGCAGCTCCCAGAGTGTGCAGTTCTTC. Translation: CASSSQSVQFF.

The chain carries TRBV27 and TRBJ2-5, with 8 bases lining up with TRBD1. The germline V gene encodes CDR1 MNHEY and CDR2 SMNVEV (reference sequence). This CDR3 contains 15 residues. Germline trimming cut 5 bases from V and 1 base from J; bases unmatched to any gene: 6. CDR3 DNA: TGTGCCAGCAGTACCCGACAGGGGTTCCAAGAGACCCAGTACTTC. It yields the protein CASSTRQGFQETQYF.